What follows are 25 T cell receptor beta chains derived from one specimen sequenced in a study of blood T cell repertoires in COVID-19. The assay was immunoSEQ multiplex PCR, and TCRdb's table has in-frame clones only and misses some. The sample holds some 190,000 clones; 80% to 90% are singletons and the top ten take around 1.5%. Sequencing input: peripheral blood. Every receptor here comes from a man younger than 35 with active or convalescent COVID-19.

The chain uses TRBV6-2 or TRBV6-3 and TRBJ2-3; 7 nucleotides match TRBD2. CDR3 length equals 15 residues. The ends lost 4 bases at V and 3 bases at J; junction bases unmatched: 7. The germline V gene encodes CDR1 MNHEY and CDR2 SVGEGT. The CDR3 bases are TGTGCCAGCAGTTCGGGGGGAGTGGGGACAGATACGCAGTATTTT. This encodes CASSSGGVGTDTQYF.

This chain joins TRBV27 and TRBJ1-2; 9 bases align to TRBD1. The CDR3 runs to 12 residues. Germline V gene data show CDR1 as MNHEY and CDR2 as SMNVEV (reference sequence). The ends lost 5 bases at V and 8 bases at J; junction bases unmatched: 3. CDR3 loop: CASSNRGQGYTF. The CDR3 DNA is TGTGCCAGCAGTAACAGGGGGCAAGGCTACACCTTC.

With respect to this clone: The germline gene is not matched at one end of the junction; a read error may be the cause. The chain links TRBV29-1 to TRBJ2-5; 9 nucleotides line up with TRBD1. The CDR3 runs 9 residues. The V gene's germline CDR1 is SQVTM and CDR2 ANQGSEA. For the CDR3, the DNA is TGCAGCGTTGGGGGACAGGGCAACTTC. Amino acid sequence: CSVGGQGNF.

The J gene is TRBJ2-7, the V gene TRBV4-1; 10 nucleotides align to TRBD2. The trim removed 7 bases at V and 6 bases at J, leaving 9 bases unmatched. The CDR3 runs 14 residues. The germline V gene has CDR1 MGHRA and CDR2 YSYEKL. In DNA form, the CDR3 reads TGCGCCAGCAACGGGACTAGCGTAAACGGCGAGCAGTACTTC. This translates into CASNGTSVNGEQYF.

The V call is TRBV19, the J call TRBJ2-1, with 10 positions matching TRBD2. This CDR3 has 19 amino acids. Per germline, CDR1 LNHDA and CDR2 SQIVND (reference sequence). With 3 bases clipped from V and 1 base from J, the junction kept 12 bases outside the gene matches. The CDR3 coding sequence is TGTGCCAGTAGTATCGCAGGCCTAGCGGGAGTCCCATCCTACAATGAGCAGTTCTTC. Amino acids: CASSIAGLAGVPSYNEQFF. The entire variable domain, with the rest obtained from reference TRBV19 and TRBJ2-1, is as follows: DGGITQSPKYLFRKEGQNVTLSCEQNLNHDAMYWYRQDPGQGLRLIYYSQIVNDFQKGDIAEGYSVSREKKESFPLTVTSAQKNPTAFYLCASSIAGLAGVPSYNEQFFGPGTRLTVL.

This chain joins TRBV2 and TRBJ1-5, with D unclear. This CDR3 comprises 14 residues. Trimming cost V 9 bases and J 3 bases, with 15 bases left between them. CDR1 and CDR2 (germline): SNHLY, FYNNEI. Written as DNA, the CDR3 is TGTGCCAGTCTCCGGGATCAGACCAATCAGCCCCAGCATTTT. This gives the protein CASLRDQTNQPQHF.

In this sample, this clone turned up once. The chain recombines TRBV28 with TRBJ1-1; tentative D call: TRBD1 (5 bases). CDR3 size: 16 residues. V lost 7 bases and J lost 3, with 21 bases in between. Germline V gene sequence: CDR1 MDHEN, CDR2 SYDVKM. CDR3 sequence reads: CASKPPDGQTDTEAFF. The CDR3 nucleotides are TGTGCCAGCAAACCACCGGATGGACAAACGGACACTGAAGCTTTCTTT. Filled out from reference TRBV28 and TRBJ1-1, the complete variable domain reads DVKVTQSSRYLVKRTGEKVFLECVQDMDHENMFWYRQDPGLGLRLIYFSYDVKMKEKGDIPEGYSVSREKKERFSLILESASTNQTSMYLCASKPPDGQTDTEAFFGQGTRLTVV.

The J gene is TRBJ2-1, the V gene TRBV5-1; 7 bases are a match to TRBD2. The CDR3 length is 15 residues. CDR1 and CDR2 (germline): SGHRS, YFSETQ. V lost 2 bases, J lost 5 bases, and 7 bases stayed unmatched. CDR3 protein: CASSFGLVVDNEQFF. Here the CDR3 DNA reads TGCGCCAGCAGCTTCGGACTAGTCGTTGACAATGAGCAGTTCTTC.

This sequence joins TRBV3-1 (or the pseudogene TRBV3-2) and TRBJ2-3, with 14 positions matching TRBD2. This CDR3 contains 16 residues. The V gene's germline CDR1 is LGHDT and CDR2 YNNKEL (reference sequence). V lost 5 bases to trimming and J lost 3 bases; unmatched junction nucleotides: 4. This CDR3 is CASSGGTSGRTDTQYF. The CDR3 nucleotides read TGTGCCAGCAGCGGAGGGACTAGCGGGAGAACAGATACGCAGTATTTT.

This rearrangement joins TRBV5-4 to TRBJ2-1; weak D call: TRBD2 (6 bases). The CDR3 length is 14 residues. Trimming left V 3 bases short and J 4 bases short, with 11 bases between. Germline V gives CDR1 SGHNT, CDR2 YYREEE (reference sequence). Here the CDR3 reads CASSSRDFYNEQFF. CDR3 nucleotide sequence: TGTGCCAGCAGCTCCCGGGACTTTTACAATGAGCAGTTCTTC.

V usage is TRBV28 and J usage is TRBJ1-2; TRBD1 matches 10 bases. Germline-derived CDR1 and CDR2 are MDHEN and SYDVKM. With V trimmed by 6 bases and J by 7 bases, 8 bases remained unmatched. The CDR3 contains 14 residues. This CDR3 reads CASSWTGGRSGYTF. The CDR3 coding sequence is TGTGCCAGCAGCTGGACAGGGGGGAGATCTGGCTACACCTTC.

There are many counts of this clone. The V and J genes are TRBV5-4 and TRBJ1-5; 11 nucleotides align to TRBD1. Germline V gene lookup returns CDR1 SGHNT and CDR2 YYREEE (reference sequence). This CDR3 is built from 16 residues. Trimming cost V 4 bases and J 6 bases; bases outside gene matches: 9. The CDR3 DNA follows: TGTGCCAGCAGCGACGGGGACAGGGGGGAGATTCAGCCCCAGCATTTT. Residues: CASSDGDRGEIQPQHF.

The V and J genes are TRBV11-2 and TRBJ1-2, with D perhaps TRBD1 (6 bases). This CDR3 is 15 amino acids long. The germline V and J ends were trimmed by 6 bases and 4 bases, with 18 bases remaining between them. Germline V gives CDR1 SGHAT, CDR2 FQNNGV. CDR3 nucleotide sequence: TGTGCCAGCAGTGACTGGACAGCTTCCCCCTATGGCTACACCTTC. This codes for CASSDWTASPYGYTF.

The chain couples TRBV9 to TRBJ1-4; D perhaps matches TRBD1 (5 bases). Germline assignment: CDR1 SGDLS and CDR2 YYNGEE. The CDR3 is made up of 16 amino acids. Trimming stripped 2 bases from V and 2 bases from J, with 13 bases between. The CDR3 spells CASSVRGGGTNEKLFF. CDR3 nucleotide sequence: TGTGCCAGCAGCGTGAGGGGCGGAGGGACTAATGAAAAACTGTTTTTT. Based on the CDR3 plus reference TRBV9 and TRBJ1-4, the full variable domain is DSGVTQTPKHLITATGQRVTLRCSPRSGDLSVYWYQQSLDQGLQFLIQYYNGEERAKGNILERFSAQQFPDLHSELNLSSLELGDSALYFCASSVRGGGTNEKLFFGSGTQLSVL.

DNA of the CDR3: TGTGCCATCAGTCTCGAGACTAGCCTAAGCACAGATACGCAGTATTTT. This encodes CAISLETSLSTDTQYF. The V and J genes are TRBV10-3 and TRBJ2-3; TRBD2 matches 7 bases. This CDR3 is built from 16 residues. V lost 5 bases to trimming and J lost 0 bases; unmatched junction nucleotides: 8. Germline V gene lookup returns CDR1 ENHRY and CDR2 SYGVKD.

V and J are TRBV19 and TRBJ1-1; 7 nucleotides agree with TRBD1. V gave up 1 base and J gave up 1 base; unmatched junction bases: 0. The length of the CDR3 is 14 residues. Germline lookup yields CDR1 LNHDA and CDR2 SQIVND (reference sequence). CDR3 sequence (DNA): TGTGCCAGTAGTATAGGGACAGGGAACACTGAAGCTTTCTTT. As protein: CASSIGTGNTEAFF.

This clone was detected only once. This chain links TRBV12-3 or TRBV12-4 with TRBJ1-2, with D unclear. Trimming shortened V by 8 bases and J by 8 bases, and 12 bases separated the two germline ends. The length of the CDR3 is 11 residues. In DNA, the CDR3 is TGTGCCAGCCAAGGAGGTGGGGGCTACACCTTC. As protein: CASQGGGGYTF.

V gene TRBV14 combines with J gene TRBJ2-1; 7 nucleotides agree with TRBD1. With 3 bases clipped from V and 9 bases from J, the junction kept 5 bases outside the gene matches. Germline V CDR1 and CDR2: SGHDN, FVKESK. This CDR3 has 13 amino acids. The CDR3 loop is CASSHSYRGEQFF. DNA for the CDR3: TGTGCCAGCAGCCACTCTTACAGGGGTGAGCAGTTCTTC. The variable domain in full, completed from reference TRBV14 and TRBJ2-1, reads EAGVTQFPSHSVIEKGQTVTLRCDPISGHDNLYWYRRVMGKEIKFLLHFVKESKQDESGMPNNRFLAERTGGTYSTLKVQPAELEDSGVYFCASSHSYRGEQFFGPGTRLTVL.

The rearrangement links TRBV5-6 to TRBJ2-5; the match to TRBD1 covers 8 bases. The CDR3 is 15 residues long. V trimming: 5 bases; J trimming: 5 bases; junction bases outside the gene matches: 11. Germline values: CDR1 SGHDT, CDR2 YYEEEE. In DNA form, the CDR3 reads TGTGCCAGCAGACCAATCGGAGGGGACAGGGAGACCCAGTACTTC. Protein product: CASRPIGGDRETQYF.

The CDR3 nucleotides read TGTGCCATCAGTGGAGGGGACAGGCTCTCGGACGAGCAGTACTTC. Translating it yields CAISGGDRLSDEQYF. The chain is built from TRBV10-3 and TRBJ2-7; 8 bases match TRBD1. The ends lost 4 bases at V and 5 bases at J; junction bases unmatched: 10. Germline V gives CDR1 ENHRY, CDR2 SYGVKD. This CDR3 is 15 amino acids long.

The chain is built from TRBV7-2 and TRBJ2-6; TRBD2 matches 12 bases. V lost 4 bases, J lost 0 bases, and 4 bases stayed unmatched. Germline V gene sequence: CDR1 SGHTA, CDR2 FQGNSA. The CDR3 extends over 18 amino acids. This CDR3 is CASSSTSGRPSGANVLTF. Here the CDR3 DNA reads TGTGCCAGCAGCTCCACTAGCGGGAGGCCCTCTGGGGCCAACGTCCTGACTTTC.

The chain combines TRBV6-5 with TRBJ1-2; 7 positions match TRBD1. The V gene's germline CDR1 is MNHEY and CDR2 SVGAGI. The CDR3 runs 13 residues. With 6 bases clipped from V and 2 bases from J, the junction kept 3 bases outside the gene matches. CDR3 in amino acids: CASRQTGNYGYTF. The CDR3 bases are TGTGCCAGCAGGCAGACAGGGAACTATGGCTACACCTTC.

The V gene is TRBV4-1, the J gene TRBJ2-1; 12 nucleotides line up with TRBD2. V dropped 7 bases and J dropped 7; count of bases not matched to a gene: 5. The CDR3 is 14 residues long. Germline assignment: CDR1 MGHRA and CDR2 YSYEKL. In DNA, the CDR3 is TGCGCCAGCACCCGACTAGCGGGAGATAATGAGCAGTTCTTC. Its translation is CASTRLAGDNEQFF.

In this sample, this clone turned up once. The CDR3 region has the DNA TGTGCCAGCAGCTTAGGCGGGCGAGAGACCCAGTACTTC. Its protein is CASSLGGRETQYF. This rearrangement joins TRBV11-3 to TRBJ2-5, with TRBD2 as a possible D gene (5 bases). The V gene's germline CDR1 is SGHNT and CDR2 YENEEA. V lost 1 base to trimming and J lost 4 bases, with 7 bases between them. This CDR3 contains 13 residues. The whole variable domain, remainder taken from reference TRBV11-3 and TRBJ2-5, is EAGVVQSPRYKIIEKKQPVAFWCNPISGHNTLYWYLQNLGQGPELLIRYENEEAVDDSQLPKDRFSAERLKGVDSTLKIQPAELGDSAVYLCASSLGGRETQYFGPGTRLLVL.

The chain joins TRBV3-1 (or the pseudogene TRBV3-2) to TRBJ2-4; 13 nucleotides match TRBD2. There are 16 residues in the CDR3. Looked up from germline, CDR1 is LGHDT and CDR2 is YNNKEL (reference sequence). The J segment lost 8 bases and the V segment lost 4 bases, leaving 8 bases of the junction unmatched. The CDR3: CASSPGLTSGRYIQYF. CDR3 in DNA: TGTGCCAGCAGCCCGGGACTGACTAGCGGGAGGTACATTCAGTACTTC.